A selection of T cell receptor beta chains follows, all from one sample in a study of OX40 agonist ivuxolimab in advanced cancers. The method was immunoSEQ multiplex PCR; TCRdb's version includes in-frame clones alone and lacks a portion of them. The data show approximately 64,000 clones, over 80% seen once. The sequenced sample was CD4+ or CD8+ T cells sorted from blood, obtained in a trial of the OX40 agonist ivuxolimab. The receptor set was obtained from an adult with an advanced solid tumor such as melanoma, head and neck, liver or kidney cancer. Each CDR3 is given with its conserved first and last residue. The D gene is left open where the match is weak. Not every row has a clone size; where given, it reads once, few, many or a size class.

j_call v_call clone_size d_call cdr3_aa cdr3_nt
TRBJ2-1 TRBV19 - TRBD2 CASSKGTSVLFNEQFF TGTGCCAGTAGTAAGGGGACTAGCGTCTTATTCAATGAGCAGTTCTTC
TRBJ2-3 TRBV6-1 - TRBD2 CVSTGDYTRGTQYF TGTGTCAGCACGGGGGACTACACCCGGGGTACGCAGTATTTT
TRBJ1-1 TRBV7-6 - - CASSSIAGATGHTEAFF TGTGCCAGCAGCTCGATCGCAGGGGCCACCGGACACACTGAAGCTTTCTTT
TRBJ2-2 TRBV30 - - CAWSVRNTGELFF TGTGCCTGGAGTGTAAGGAACACCGGGGAGCTGTTTTTT
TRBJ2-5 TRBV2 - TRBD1 CATRTAGGAGTQYF TGTGCCACACGAACGGCAGGGGGCGCAGGGACCCAGTACTTC
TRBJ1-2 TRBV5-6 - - CASSFEYATLYGYTF TGTGCCAGCAGCTTTGAATACGCAACCCTCTATGGCTACACCTTC
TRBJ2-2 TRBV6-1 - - CASSPARTTGELFF TGTGCCAGCAGTCCTGCACGGACCACCGGGGAGCTGTTTTTT
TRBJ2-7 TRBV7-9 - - CASSLLENNRYEQYF TGTGCCAGCAGCTTATTAGAAAATAACCGCTACGAGCAGTACTTC
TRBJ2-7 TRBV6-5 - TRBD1 CASSYSLADRGYEQYF TGTGCCAGCAGTTACTCATTGGCCGACAGGGGCTACGAGCAGTACTTC
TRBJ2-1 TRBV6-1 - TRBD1 CASRDRGGTYNEQFF TGTGCCAGCAGAGACAGGGGTGGCACCTACAATGAGCAGTTCTTC
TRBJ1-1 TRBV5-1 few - CASSLEGVVTEAFF TGCGCCAGCAGCTTGGAGGGTGTAGTCACTGAAGCTTTCTTT
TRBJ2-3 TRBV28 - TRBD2 CASSLPLGAGSTDTQYF TGTGCCAGCAGTCTTCCCTTAGGAGCGGGAAGCACAGATACGCAGTATTTT
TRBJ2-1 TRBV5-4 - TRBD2 CASSLVGGLAKGWVF TGTGCCAGCAGCTTGGTCGGTGGACTAGCAAAAGGATGGGTCTTC
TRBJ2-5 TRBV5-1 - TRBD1 CASSNGQGPRETQYF TGCGCCAGCAGCAACGGACAGGGACCTAGGGAGACCCAGTACTTC
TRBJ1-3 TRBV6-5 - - CASSRAAGNTIYF TGTGCCAGCAGTAGGGCAGCTGGAAACACCATATATTTT
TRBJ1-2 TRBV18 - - CASSPTAGERGYTF TGTGCCAGCTCACCAACAGCGGGGGAAAGGGGCTACACCTTC
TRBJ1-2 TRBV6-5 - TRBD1 CASSYVRTGGHYGYTF TGTGCCAGCAGTTACGTTAGGACAGGGGGTCACTATGGCTACACCTTC
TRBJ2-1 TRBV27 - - CASSLSNSAYNEQFF TGTGCCAGCAGTTTATCGAATTCAGCGTACAATGAGCAGTTCTTC
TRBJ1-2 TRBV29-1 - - CSARQQGGGYTF TGCAGCGCCCGCCAACAGGGAGGCGGCTACACCTTC
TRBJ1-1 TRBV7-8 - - CASSFGTASTEAFF TGTGCCAGCAGCTTCGGGACGGCAAGCACTGAAGCTTTCTTT
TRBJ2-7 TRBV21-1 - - CASSPDRNWTYEQYF TGTGCCAGCAGCCCCGACAGAAATTGGACCTACGAGCAGTACTTC
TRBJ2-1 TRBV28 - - CVTKNNRAARVLF TGCGTCACTAAAAACAATAGGGCAGCCCGAGTTCTCTTC
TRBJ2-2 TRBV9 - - CASSVGGSNTGELFF TGTGCCAGCAGCGTAGGAGGGTCGAACACCGGGGAGCTGTTTTTT
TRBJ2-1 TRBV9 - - CASSVGGSGTYNEQFF TGTGCCAGCAGCGTAGGAGGTAGCGGAACATACAATGAGCAGTTCTTC
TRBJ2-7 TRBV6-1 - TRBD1 CASSSDRGLSEQYF TGTGCCAGCAGCTCCGACAGGGGATTGAGCGAGCAGTACTTC
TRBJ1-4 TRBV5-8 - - CASSLGPTSGQEKLFF TGTGCCAGCAGCCTTGGCCCCACTTCTGGGCAAGAAAAACTGTTTTTT
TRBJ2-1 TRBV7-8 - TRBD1 CASIESQGGEQFF TGTGCCAGCATCGAATCACAGGGGGGTGAGCAGTTCTTC
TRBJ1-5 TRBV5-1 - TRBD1 CASSLRGGGQPQHF TGCGCCAGCAGCTTGAGAGGGGGCGGTCAGCCCCAGCATTTT
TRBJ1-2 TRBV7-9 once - CASSAGTHVGGYTF TGTGCCAGCAGCGCCGGGACACATGTGGGAGGCTACACCTTC
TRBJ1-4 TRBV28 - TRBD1 CASSRTGTVGEKLFF TGTGCCAGCAGTAGGACCGGGACAGTCGGTGAAAAACTGTTTTTT
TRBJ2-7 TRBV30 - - CAWSAQLYEQYF TGTGCCTGGAGTGCCCAGCTCTACGAGCAGTACTTC
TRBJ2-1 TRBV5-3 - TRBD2 CAITSGTSPVNEQFF TGTGCCATAACATCCGGGACTAGTCCCGTTAATGAGCAGTTCTTC
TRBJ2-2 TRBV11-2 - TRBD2 CASSLDPGGGRAGELFF TGTGCCAGCAGCTTAGATCCCGGGGGGGGAAGAGCCGGGGAGCTGTTTTTT
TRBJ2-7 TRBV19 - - CATRARTSIGSYEQYF TGTGCCACTAGGGCGCGGACTTCTATCGGCTCCTACGAGCAGTACTTC
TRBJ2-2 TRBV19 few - CASSIAITGELFF TGTGCCAGTAGTATAGCCATCACCGGGGAGCTGTTTTTT
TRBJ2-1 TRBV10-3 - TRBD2 CAIAISGGRSSYNEQFF TGTGCCATCGCGATTAGCGGGGGCAGGAGCTCCTACAATGAGCAGTTCTTC
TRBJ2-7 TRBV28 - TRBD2 CASSSPGLLEQYF TGTGCCAGCAGCTCGCCGGGACTACTCGAGCAGTACTTC
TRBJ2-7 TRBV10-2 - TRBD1 CASSDPGQSSYEQYF TGCGCCAGCAGTGATCCGGGACAGAGCTCCTACGAGCAGTACTTC
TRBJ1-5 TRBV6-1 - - CASSEAATPGTLNQPQHF TGTGCCAGCAGTGAAGCGGCGACACCCGGGACACTTAATCAGCCCCAGCATTTT
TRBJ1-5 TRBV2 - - CASSGSNQPQHF TGTGCCAGTTCTGGGAGCAATCAGCCCCAGCATTTT
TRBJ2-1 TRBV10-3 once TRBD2 CASGTSGSLEQFF TGTGCCAGTGGGACTAGCGGGAGTTTAGAGCAGTTCTTC
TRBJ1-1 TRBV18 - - CASSPTDNQNTEAFF TGTGCCAGCTCACCAACGGACAACCAGAACACTGAAGCTTTCTTT
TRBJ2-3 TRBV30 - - CAWSPIWGVSTDTQYF TGTGCCTGGAGCCCCATATGGGGGGTCAGCACAGATACGCAGTATTTT
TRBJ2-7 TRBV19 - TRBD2 CASSISGLVGSYEQYF TGTGCCAGTAGTATTAGCGGACTAGTTGGCTCCTACGAGCAGTACTTC
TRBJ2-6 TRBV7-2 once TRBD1 CASSRTGPGANVLTF TGTGCCAGCAGCAGGACAGGGCCTGGGGCCAACGTCCTGACTTTC
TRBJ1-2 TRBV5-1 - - CASSLEAGNYGYTF TGCGCCAGCAGCTTGGAGGCAGGCAACTATGGCTACACCTTC
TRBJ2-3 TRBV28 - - CASIRGRGTDTQYF TGTGCCAGCATAAGGGGGAGAGGCACAGATACGCAGTATTTT
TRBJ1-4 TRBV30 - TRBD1 CAWGDREAGEKLFF TGTGCCTGGGGAGACAGGGAGGCTGGGGAAAAACTGTTTTTT
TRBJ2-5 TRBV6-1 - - CASRIDSPRETQYF TGTGCCAGCAGGATAGACTCTCCCCGTGAGACCCAGTACTTC
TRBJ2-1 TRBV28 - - CASSSFQSGAPSEQFF TGTGCCAGCAGCTCGTTCCAGAGCGGAGCCCCCAGTGAGCAGTTCTTC